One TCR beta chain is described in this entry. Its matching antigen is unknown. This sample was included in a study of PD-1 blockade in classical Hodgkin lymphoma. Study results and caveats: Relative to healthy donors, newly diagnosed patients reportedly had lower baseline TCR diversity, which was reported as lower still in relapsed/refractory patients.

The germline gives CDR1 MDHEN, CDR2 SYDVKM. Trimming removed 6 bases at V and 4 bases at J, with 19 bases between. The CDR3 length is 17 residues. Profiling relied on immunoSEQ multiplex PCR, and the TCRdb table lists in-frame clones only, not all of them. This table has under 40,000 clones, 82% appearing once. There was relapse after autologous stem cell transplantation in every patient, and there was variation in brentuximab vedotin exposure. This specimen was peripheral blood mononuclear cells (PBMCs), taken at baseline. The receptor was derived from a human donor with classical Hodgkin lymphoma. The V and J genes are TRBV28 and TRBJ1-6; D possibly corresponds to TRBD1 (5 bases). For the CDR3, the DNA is TGTGCCAGCAGCCATGGAGTGGACAAGAGTTATAATTCACCCCTCCACTTT. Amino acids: CASSHGVDKSYNSPLHF.